These 11 T cell receptor beta chains came from one sample sequenced in a study of radiotherapy plus CTLA-4 blockade in lung cancer. TCRdb's table, derived via immunoSEQ multiplex PCR, lists solely in-frame clones and lacks some. The sample records 65,000 to 70,000 clones, roughly 78% being singletons. The material was peripheral blood, obtained from a patient treated with radiotherapy plus ipilimumab. These receptors were collected from a human donor with non-small cell lung cancer who had a complete response to radiotherapy plus ipilimumab.

The chain is built from TRBV6-4 and TRBJ2-1; TRBD2 aligns across 9 bases. The germline V gene has CDR1 MRHNA and CDR2 SNTAGT. This CDR3 is built from 14 residues. The V segment lost 4 bases and the J segment 9 bases; nucleotides outside the gene matches: 7. CDR3 DNA sequence: TGTGCCAGCAGTGTCGGGACTAGCCGGGGTGAGCAGTTCTTC. Translating it yields CASSVGTSRGEQFF.

The CDR3: CASSGAAASTDTQYF. The CDR3 bases are TGTGCCAGCAGTGGGGCGGCAGCTAGCACAGATACGCAGTATTTT. The chain combines TRBV28 with TRBJ2-3; TRBD1 might be the D (5 bases). Germline CDR1 and CDR2: MDHEN and SYDVKM. Between the trimmed V and J ends, which lost 5 bases and 0 bases, there was a span of 12 bases. This CDR3 spans 15 amino acids.

This clone ranks as medium-sized. The CDR3 here is CASSLPLNTEAFF. The CDR3 coding sequence is TGTGCCAGCAGCTTGCCCTTGAACACTGAAGCTTTCTTT. This chain connects TRBV5-6 to TRBJ1-1; D not resolved. The CDR3 loop spans 13 amino acids. Germline lookup yields CDR1 SGHDT and CDR2 YYEEEE. With 1 base removed from V and 0 bases from J, the gap between germline ends came to 4 bases.

The chain couples TRBV27 to TRBJ1-2; 11 nucleotides match TRBD1. In germline, CDR1 is MNHEY, CDR2 SMNVEV (reference sequence). The CDR3 is 16 residues long. The V segment lost 5 bases and the J segment 6 bases; nucleotides outside the gene matches: 11. The CDR3 here is CASSPSAGTGGDGYTF. The CDR3, as DNA: TGTGCCAGCAGTCCCTCCGCCGGGACAGGGGGGGATGGCTACACCTTC.

V usage is TRBV5-4 and J usage is TRBJ2-7; D is possibly TRBD1 or TRBD2 (5 bases each). The CDR3 contains 14 residues. Germline values: CDR1 SGHNT, CDR2 YYREEE (reference sequence). Trimming removed 6 bases at V and 3 bases at J, with 16 bases between. CDR3 amino acids: CASMKRDGHYEQYF. For the CDR3, the DNA is TGTGCCAGCATGAAAAGGGACGGCCACTACGAGCAGTACTTC.

The rearrangement joins TRBV5-6 to TRBJ2-7, with 16 bases matching TRBD2. CDR1 and CDR2 (germline): SGHDT, YYEEEE. Trimming removed 3 bases from V and 6 bases from J; junction bases left unmatched: 6. There are 16 residues in the CDR3. CDR3 residues: CASSSGLAGGLGEQYV. The CDR3 DNA follows: TGTGCCAGCAGCTCGGGACTAGCGGGAGGGCTGGGCGAGCAGTACGTC.

The chain recombines TRBV9 with TRBJ2-5, with D perhaps given as TRBD1 or TRBD2 (5 bases each). V lost 1 base and J lost 6, with 10 bases in between. Germline V gene data show CDR1 as SGDLS and CDR2 as YYNGEE. The CDR3 covers 13 residues. The DNA for the CDR3 is TGTGCCAGCAGCGTAAAAGGGGAGCAGACCCAGTACTTC. Amino acid sequence: CASSVKGEQTQYF. Filled out from reference TRBV9 and TRBJ2-5, the complete variable domain reads DSGVTQTPKHLITATGQRVTLRCSPRSGDLSVYWYQQSLDQGLQFLIQYYNGEERAKGNILERFSAQQFPDLHSELNLSSLELGDSALYFCASSVKGEQTQYFGPGTRLLVL.

The rearrangement uses TRBV6-5 and TRBJ2-1; TRBD2 matches 10 bases. Per germline, CDR1 MNHEY and CDR2 SVGAGI. This CDR3 region has 13 residues. With V trimmed by 10 bases and J by 6 bases, 6 bases remained unmatched. CDR3 loop: CATRTSGLNEQFF. The CDR3 DNA follows: TGTGCCACCCGGACTAGCGGCCTCAATGAGCAGTTCTTC.

The table lists this clone with a few counts. The rearrangement uses TRBV10-3 and TRBJ1-1; no firm D call. V was shortened by 2 bases and J by 4 bases, with 14 bases between the two germline ends. CDR3 length equals 15 residues. Germline CDR1 and CDR2: ENHRY and SYGVKD. CDR3 region: CAISETQVSTTEAFF. CDR3 sequence (DNA): TGTGCCATCAGTGAGACTCAGGTCTCCACCACTGAAGCTTTCTTT.

This chain joins TRBV14 and TRBJ2-7; 8 bases are a match to TRBD2. This CDR3 region has 17 residues. V shed 3 bases and J 5 bases; nucleotides not matched to a gene: 15. Germline V gene data show CDR1 as SGHDN and CDR2 as FVKESK. This chain's CDR3 is CASSHFPPGGRLHEQYV. CDR3 DNA sequence: TGTGCCAGCAGCCATTTCCCCCCCGGCGGGAGGCTACACGAGCAGTACGTC.

The rearrangement joins TRBV2 to TRBJ2-2, with D perhaps matching TRBD1 (6 bases). There are 16 residues in the CDR3. The V gene lost 7 bases and the J gene lost 1 base, with 16 bases spanning the gap. The germline gives CDR1 SNHLY, CDR2 FYNNEI. The CDR3 loop is CASTLTGTRNTGELFF. The CDR3 coding sequence is TGTGCCAGCACCCTAACCGGGACACGGAACACCGGGGAGCTGTTTTTT.